Reported below is one T cell receptor beta chain. As processed by the authors: By means of reference gene primer amplification, nucleated cell counts were estimated. Some clones are missing from TCRdb's copy, which holds only in-frame ones; the method was immunoSEQ multiplex PCR. V, J and clone size derive from that table, while D and trimming were established from the DNA sequence. The repertoire holds roughly 70,000 clones, with approximately 90% as singletons. This sample is drawn from a study of blood T cell repertoires in COVID-19. Study-level background: From the United States, Italy and Spain came samples of acute and convalescent COVID-19. Sources were T cells, B-cell-depleted T cells, or PBMCs; the material itself was cDNA or gDNA.

The material sequenced was peripheral blood. This TCR was recovered from a human donor in a cohort sampled during active COVID-19.

The CDR3 here is CASTKALAGGLEQYF. As DNA, the CDR3 is TGTGCCAGCACCAAAGCGCTAGCGGGGGGGTTGGAGCAGTACTTC. The chain links TRBV7-2 to TRBJ2-7; 12 nucleotides match TRBD2. There are 15 residues in the CDR3. J was trimmed by 7 bases and V by 7 bases; bases with no gene match: 11. Germline loops: CDR1 SGHTA, CDR2 FQGNSA.